This T cell receptor beta chain was recorded in a study of OX40 agonist ivuxolimab in advanced cancers. Whole-study findings and limits: The investigators did not determine what antigen specificity the expanded peripheral T cells had. By week 6 at 0.1 to 3.0 mg/kg, blood CD4+ and CD8+ T cells had expanded clonally.

Of note for this clone: Its cognate antigen is unknown.

Sequencing was performed with immunoSEQ multiplex PCR; in TCRdb, only in-frame clones are kept and a portion is missing. The sample includes tens of thousands of clones, about 88% of them seen just once. Germline V lookup: CDR1 LNHDA, CDR2 SQIVND (reference sequence). Trimming left V 7 bases short and J 5 bases short, with 20 bases between. The CDR3 length is 16 residues. The input for sequencing was CD4+ or CD8+ T cells sorted from blood, taken in a trial of the OX40 agonist ivuxolimab. The chain recombines TRBV19 with TRBJ2-2; D might be TRBD2 (5 bases). The receptor comes from an adult with an advanced solid tumor such as melanoma, head and neck, liver or kidney cancer. The CDR3 DNA follows: TGTGCCAGTATTGAGGGTCCCGGGATTGGGACCGGGGAGCTGTTTTTT. This translates into CASIEGPGIGTGELFF.